Presented here are 9 T cell receptor beta chains from one specimen sequenced in a study of shared clonotypes between healthy human individuals. TCRdb keeps only in-frame clones here, not all; method: immunoSEQ multiplex PCR. The top ten clones hold about an eighth of a sample with some 510,000 clones, 79% of them seen once. Sequencing was performed on PBMCs. The receptors were sampled from a woman between 40 and 55 years old in good health. Some clones in this sample may be carry-over from other donors' samples.

CDR3 sequence (DNA): TGCGCCAGCAGTAGATACTCCGGGACAGGGATCTACGAGCAGTACTTC. Translating gives CASSRYSGTGIYEQYF. The gene calls are TRBV10-2 and TRBJ2-7, with 9 bases matching TRBD1. The CDR3 is 16 residues long. Germline-derived CDR1 and CDR2 are WSHSY and SAAADI. The J segment lost 3 bases and the V segment lost 5 bases, leaving 11 bases of the junction unmatched.

This clone has only one observation. This chain links TRBV7-3 with TRBJ2-7, with 7 positions matching TRBD2. V shed 4 bases and J 2 bases; nucleotides not matched to a gene: 8. The CDR3 length is 15 residues. Looked up from germline, CDR1 is SGHTA and CDR2 is FQGTGA. The CDR3 spells CASSSSSGEAYEQYF. The CDR3 DNA sequence: TGTGCCAGCAGCTCCTCGAGCGGGGAAGCCTACGAGCAGTACTTC.

The chain uses TRBV11-3 and TRBJ2-7; 16 bases map to TRBD2. V shed 5 bases and J 5 bases; nucleotides not matched to a gene: 6. The CDR3 has 16 amino acids. Germline lookup yields CDR1 SGHNT and CDR2 YENEEA. In DNA form, the CDR3 reads TGTGCCAGCAGCCCCTCCGGGACTAGCGGGAGGGACGAGCAGTACTTC. Translation: CASSPSGTSGRDEQYF.

The chain employs TRBV25-1 and TRBJ2-5, with no clear D. Germline CDR1 and CDR2: MGHDK and SYGVNS. The CDR3 spans 13 residues. The ends were cut back, 3 bases at V and 2 bases at J, with 7 bases in the middle. The CDR3 DNA follows: TGTGCCAGCAGTGATGCCAGACAAGAGACCCAGTACTTC. Encoded protein: CASSDARQETQYF.

The chain couples TRBV5-6 to TRBJ2-5, with 12 bases aligning to TRBD2. V gave up 2 bases and J gave up 4 bases; unmatched junction bases: 0. In germline, CDR1 is SGHDT, CDR2 YYEEEE. The CDR3 is made up of 14 amino acids. CDR3 bases: TGTGCCAGCAGCTTACTAGCGGGAGGAGAGACCCAGTACTTC. Translating gives CASSLLAGGETQYF.

The chain joins TRBV7-2 to TRBJ2-7; 9 positions agree with TRBD2. Per the germline V gene, CDR1 is SGHTA and CDR2 is FQGNSA. V lost 0 bases and J lost 3; bases outside the gene matches: 3. The CDR3 is made up of 15 amino acids. DNA of the CDR3: TGTGCCAGCAGCTTAGCGCCACTAGCGGGCTACGAGCAGTACTTC. Protein: CASSLAPLAGYEQYF. Variable domain in full (rest from reference TRBV7-2 and TRBJ2-7): GAGVSQSPSNKVTEKGKDVELRCDPISGHTALYWYRQSLGQGLEFLIYFQGNSAPDKSGLPSDRFSAERTGGSVSTLTIQRTQQEDSAVYLCASSLAPLAGYEQYFGPGTRLTVT.

V is TRBV5-6 and J is TRBJ1-3, with a tentative D call TRBD1 (6 bases). Trimming cost V 6 bases and J 4 bases, with 14 bases left between them. The CDR3 is made up of 14 amino acids. Germline V gene data show CDR1 as SGHDT and CDR2 as YYEEEE. DNA of the CDR3: TGTGCCAGCATGCACAGGGATCCGGGAAACACCATATATTTT. This sequence encodes CASMHRDPGNTIYF.

The CDR3 spells CAISESQGAGDTQYF. The DNA for the CDR3 is TGTGCCATCAGTGAGTCGCAAGGGGCCGGAGATACGCAGTATTTT. This sequence joins TRBV10-3 and TRBJ2-3; a weak D match, TRBD1 (5 bases). Germline CDR1 and CDR2: ENHRY and SYGVKD. The CDR3 is made up of 15 amino acids. With 0 bases removed from V and 5 bases from J, the gap between germline ends came to 12 bases.

This chain joins TRBV6-4 and TRBJ2-3; D gene uncertain. The CDR3 runs 13 residues. V was pared by 5 bases and J by 2 bases, with 8 bases between. Germline lookup yields CDR1 MRHNA and CDR2 SNTAGT. The CDR3 sequence is CASSYNPTDTQYF. The DNA of the CDR3 is TGTGCCAGCAGTTATAATCCCACAGATACGCAGTATTTT.